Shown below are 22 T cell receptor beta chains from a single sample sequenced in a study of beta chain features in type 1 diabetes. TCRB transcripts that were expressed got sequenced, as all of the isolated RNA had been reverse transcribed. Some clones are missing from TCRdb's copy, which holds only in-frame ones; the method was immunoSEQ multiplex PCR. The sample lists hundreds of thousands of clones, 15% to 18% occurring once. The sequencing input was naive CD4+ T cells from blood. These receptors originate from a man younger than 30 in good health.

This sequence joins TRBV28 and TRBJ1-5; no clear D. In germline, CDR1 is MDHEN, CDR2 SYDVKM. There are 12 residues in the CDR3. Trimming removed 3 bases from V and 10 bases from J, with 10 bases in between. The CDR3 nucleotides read TGTGCCAGCAGTTTCGGTCGAGGTCCCCAGCATTTT. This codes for CASSFGRGPQHF. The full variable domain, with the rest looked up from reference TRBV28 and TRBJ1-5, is DVKVTQSSRYLVKRTGEKVFLECVQDMDHENMFWYRQDPGLGLRLIYFSYDVKMKEKGDIPEGYSVSREKKERFSLILESASTNQTSMYLCASSFGRGPQHFGDGTRLSIL.

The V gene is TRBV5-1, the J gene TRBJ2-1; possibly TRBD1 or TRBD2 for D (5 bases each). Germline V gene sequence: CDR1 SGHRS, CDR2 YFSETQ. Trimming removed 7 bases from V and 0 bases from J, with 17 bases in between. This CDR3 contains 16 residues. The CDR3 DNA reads TGCGCCAGCTCCGGGAAAGGGGTACTCTCCTACAATGAGCAGTTCTTC. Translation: CASSGKGVLSYNEQFF.

CDR3: CASSPMGAYEQYF. CDR3 nucleotides: TGTGCCAGCTCACCAATGGGTGCCTACGAGCAGTACTTC. The gene calls are TRBV18 and TRBJ2-7, with D hard to call. This CDR3 spans 13 amino acids. CDR1 is KGHSH, CDR2 LQKENI, per germline. Trimming removed 2 bases at V and 2 bases at J, with 7 bases between.

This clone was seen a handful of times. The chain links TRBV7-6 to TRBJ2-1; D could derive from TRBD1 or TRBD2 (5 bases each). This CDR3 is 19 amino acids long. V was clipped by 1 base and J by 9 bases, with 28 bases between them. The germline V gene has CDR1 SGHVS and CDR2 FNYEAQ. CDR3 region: CASSLGGSGPSVLQSEQFF. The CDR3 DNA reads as TGTGCCAGCAGCTTAGGAGGGTCGGGGCCGTCGGTCTTACAATCTGAGCAGTTCTTC.

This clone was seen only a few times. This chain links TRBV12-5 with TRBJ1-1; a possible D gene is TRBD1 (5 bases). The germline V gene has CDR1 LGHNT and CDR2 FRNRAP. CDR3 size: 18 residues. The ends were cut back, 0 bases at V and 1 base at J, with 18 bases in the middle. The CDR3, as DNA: TGTGCTAGTGGTTTGGTACTGGGCGGGGGACCCTCGAACACTGAAGCTTTCTTT. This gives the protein CASGLVLGGGPSNTEAFF.

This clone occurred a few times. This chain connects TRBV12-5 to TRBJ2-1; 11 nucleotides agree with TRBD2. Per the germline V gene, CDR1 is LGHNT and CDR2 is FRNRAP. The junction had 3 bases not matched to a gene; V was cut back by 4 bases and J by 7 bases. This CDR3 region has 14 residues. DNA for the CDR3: TGTGCTAGTGGTTCTTCTAGCGGGGGGAATGAGCAGTTCTTC. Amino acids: CASGSSSGGNEQFF.

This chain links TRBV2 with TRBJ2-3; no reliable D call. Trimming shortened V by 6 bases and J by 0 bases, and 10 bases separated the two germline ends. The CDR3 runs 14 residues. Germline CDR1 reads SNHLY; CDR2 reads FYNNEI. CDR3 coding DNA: TGTGCCAGCAGAGTGAGGCCCAGCACAGATACGCAGTATTTT. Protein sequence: CASRVRPSTDTQYF.

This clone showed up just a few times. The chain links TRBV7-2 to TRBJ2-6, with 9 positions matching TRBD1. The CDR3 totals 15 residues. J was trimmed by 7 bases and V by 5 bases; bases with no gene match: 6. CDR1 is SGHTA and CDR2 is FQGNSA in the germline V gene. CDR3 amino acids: CASSLTGGKANVLTF. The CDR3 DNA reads TGTGCCAGCAGCCTTACAGGGGGCAAAGCCAACGTCCTGACTTTC.

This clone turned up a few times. The CDR3 nucleotides read TGTGCCACCAGCCAACGTACAACTAATGAAAAACTGTTTTTT. Protein product: CATSQRTTNEKLFF. The chain uses TRBV15 and TRBJ1-4; D is uncertain. The CDR3 runs 14 residues. Germline V gives CDR1 LNHNV, CDR2 YYDKDF (reference sequence). V was trimmed by 5 bases and J by 0 bases, leaving 7 bases between them. Using reference TRBV15 and TRBJ1-4 for the parts outside the CDR3, the full variable domain is DAMVIQNPRYQVTQFGKPVTLSCSQTLNHNVMYWYQQKSSQAPKLLFHYYDKDFNNEADTPDNFQSRRPNTSFCFLDIRSPGLGDTAMYLCATSQRTTNEKLFFGSGTQLSVL.

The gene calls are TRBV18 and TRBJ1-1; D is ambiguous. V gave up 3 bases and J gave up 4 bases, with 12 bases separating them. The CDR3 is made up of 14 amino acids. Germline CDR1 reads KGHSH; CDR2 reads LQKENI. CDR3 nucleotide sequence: TGTGCCAGCTCACCCACCGGGTGGAGCACTGAAGCTTTCTTT. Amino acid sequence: CASSPTGWSTEAFF.

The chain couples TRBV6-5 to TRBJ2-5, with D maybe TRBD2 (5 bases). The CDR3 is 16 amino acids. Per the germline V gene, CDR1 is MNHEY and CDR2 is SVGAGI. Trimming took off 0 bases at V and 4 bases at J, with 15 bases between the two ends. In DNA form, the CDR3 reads TGTGCCAGCAGTTACTCGGGGATGAGGGTTGGAGAGACCCAGTACTTC. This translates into CASSYSGMRVGETQYF.

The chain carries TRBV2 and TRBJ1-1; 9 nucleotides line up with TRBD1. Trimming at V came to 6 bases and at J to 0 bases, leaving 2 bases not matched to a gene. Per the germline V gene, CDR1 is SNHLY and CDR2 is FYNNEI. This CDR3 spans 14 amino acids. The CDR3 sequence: CASSWTGVNTEAFF. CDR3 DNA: TGTGCCAGCAGCTGGACAGGGGTGAACACTGAAGCTTTCTTT.

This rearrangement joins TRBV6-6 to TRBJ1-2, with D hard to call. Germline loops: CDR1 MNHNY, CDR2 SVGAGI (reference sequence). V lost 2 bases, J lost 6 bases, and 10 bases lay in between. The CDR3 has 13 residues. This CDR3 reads CASSYVAGNGYTF. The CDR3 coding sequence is TGTGCCAGCAGTTACGTGGCGGGGAATGGCTACACCTTC.

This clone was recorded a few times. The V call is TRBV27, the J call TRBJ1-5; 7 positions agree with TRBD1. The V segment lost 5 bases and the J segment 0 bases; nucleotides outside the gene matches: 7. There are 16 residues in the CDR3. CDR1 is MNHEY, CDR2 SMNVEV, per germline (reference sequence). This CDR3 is CASSPRQGLSNQPQHF. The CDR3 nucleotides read TGTGCCAGCAGTCCGCGACAGGGCCTTAGCAATCAGCCCCAGCATTTT.

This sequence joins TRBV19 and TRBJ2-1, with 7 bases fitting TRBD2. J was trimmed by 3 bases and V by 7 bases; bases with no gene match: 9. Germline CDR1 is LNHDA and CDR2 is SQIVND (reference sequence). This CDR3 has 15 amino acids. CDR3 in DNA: TGTGCCAGTACCTCGAACCGGGACTACTACAATGAGCAGTTCTTC. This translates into CASTSNRDYYNEQFF.

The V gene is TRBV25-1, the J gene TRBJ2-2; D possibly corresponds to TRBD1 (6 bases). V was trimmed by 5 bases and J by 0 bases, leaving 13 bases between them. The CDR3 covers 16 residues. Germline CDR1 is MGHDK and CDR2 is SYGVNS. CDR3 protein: CASSTSTGSNTGELFF. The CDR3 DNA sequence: TGTGCCAGCAGTACCTCGACAGGATCGAACACCGGGGAGCTGTTTTTT.

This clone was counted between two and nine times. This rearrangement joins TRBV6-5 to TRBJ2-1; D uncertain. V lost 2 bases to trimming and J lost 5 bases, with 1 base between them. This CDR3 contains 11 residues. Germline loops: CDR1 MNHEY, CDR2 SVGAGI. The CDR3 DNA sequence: TGTGCCAGCAGTTACGACAATGAGCAGTTCTTC. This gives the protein CASSYDNEQFF.

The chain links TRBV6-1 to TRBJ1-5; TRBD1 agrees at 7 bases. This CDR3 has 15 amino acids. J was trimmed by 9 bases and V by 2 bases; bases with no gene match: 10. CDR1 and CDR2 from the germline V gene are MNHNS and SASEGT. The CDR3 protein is CASSERGDRGRPQHF. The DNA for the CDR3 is TGTGCCAGCAGTGAACGGGGGGACAGAGGACGGCCCCAGCATTTT.

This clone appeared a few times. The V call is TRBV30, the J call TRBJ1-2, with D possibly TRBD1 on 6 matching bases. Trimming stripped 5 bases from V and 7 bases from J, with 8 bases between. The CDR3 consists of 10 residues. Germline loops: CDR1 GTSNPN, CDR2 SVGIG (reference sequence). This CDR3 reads CAWVQGGYTF. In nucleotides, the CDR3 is TGTGCCTGGGTACAGGGTGGCTACACCTTC.

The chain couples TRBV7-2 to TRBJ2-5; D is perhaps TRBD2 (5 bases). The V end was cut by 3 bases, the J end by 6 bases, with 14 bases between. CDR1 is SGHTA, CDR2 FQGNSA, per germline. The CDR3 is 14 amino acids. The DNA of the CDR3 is TGTGCCAGCAGCTTCTCGGGGAATCAGAAGACCCAGTACTTC. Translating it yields CASSFSGNQKTQYF.

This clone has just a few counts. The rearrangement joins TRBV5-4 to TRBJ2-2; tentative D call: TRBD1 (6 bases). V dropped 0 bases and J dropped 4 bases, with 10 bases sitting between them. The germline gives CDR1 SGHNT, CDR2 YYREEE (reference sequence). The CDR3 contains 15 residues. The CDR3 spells CASSLGGLSTGELFF. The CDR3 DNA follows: TGTGCCAGCAGCTTGGGGGGGCTTAGCACCGGGGAGCTGTTTTTT.

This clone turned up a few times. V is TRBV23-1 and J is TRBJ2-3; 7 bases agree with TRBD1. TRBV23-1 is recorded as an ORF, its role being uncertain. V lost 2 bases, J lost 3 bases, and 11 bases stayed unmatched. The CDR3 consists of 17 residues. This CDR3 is CASSQPGQAIQTDTQYF. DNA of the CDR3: TGCGCCAGCAGTCAACCCGGACAGGCCATACAGACAGATACGCAGTATTTT.